The 18 T cell receptor beta chains given below trace back to one sample, sequenced in a study of CD4+ T cells in melanoma. Here immunoSEQ multiplex PCR was the method, and the copy in TCRdb shows in-frame clones only, minus some. The sample records around 13,000 clones, roughly 72% being singletons. Material: cells from a culture (not recorded whether cultured in vitro). The receptors were gathered from a human donor with melanoma.

This clone was detected only a few times. J is TRBJ1-5 and V is TRBV2; perhaps TRBD1 as D (5 bases). CDR3 length equals 13 residues. Germline V gene data show CDR1 as SNHLY and CDR2 as FYNNEI. The V end lost 7 bases, the J end lost 4 bases, and 11 bases lay between the germline ends. The CDR3, as DNA: TGTGCCAGCAATCAGGGCCCGAATCAGCCCCAGCATTTT. It encodes CASNQGPNQPQHF.

This chain links TRBV15 with TRBJ1-1; no definite D call. V shed 0 bases and J shed 10 bases, with 12 bases lying between them. Germline assignment: CDR1 LNHNV and CDR2 YYDKDF (reference sequence). The CDR3 is 13 amino acids. The chain's CDR3 is CATSREEGVGAFF. The CDR3 DNA is TGTGCCACCAGCAGAGAGGAGGGAGTGGGAGCTTTCTTT.

This chain joins TRBV5-6 and TRBJ1-5; TRBD1 is a possible D gene (5 bases). CDR3 length: 15 residues. CDR1 is SGHDT and CDR2 is YYEEEE in the germline V gene. The V and J ends lost 10 bases and 0 bases respectively, with 17 bases between them. The CDR3 is CASQWGINSNQPQHF. CDR3 nucleotide sequence: TGTGCCTCCCAATGGGGGATAAATAGCAATCAGCCCCAGCATTTT.

The chain couples TRBV7-6 to TRBJ2-5, with 10 bases identical to TRBD2. Germline-derived CDR1 and CDR2 are SGHVS and FNYEAQ. There are 16 residues in the CDR3. The ends lost 4 bases at V and 7 bases at J; junction bases unmatched: 12. The CDR3 nucleotides are TGTGCCAGCAGCTCCCTGACTAGCGGGTCGGTCGCGACCCAGTACTTC. Translation: CASSSLTSGSVATQYF. Combining the CDR3 with reference TRBV7-6 and TRBJ2-5 gives the whole variable domain GAGVSQSPRYKVTKRGQDVALRCDPISGHVSLYWYRQALGQGPEFLTYFNYEAQQDKSGLPNDRFSAERPEGSISTLTIQRTEQRDSAMYRCASSSLTSGSVATQYFGPGTRLLVL.

Judged by abundance, this clone is medium-sized (0.01 to 0.1%). The chain uses TRBV10-2 and TRBJ1-5; perhaps TRBD1 as D (5 bases). CDR3 length: 13 amino acids. CDR1 WSHSY and CDR2 SAAADI come from the germline V gene. Trimming took off 6 bases at V and 7 bases at J, with 13 bases between the two ends. The CDR3 DNA reads TGCGCCAGCAGCTCAGGAGAGGGGCAGCCCCAGCATTTT. It is translated as CASSSGEGQPQHF.

The V call is TRBV27, the J call TRBJ2-3; TRBD1 matches at 7 bases. Losses at the gene ends were 1 base for V and 6 bases for J; bases not matched to a gene: 4. Germline CDR1 and CDR2: MNHEY and SMNVEV (reference sequence). The CDR3 totals 14 residues. This CDR3 reads CASSLLGGLDTQYF. DNA for the CDR3: TGTGCCAGCAGTTTATTAGGGGGCCTGGATACGCAGTATTTT.

This clone was found a few times. Other DNA sequences in the same sample also yield this CDR3. This chain joins TRBV6-4 and TRBJ1-1; no definite D call. CDR1 and CDR2 from the germline V gene are MRHNA and SNTAGT. CDR3 length equals 13 residues. V was cut by 5 bases and J by 1 base, with 8 bases left in between. CDR3 in amino acids: CASSSNWNTEAFF. CDR3 DNA: TGTGCCAGCAGTTCTAATTGGAACACTGAAGCTTTCTTT.

The gene calls are TRBV18 and TRBJ2-3; possibly TRBD2 for D (6 bases). Germline V lookup: CDR1 KGHSH, CDR2 LQKENI. This CDR3 has 13 residues. With 4 bases removed from V and 1 base from J, the gap between germline ends came to 6 bases. The CDR3 sequence: CASSQRGTDTQYF. The CDR3 bases are TGTGCCAGCTCACAGCGGGGCACAGATACGCAGTATTTT. The full variable domain, rest sourced from reference TRBV18 and TRBJ2-3, is NAGVMQNPRHLVRRRGQEARLRCSPMKGHSHVYWYRQLPEEGLKFMVYLQKENIIDESGMPKERFSAEFPKEGPSILRIQQVVRGDSAAYFCASSQRGTDTQYFGPGTRLTVL.

This chain links TRBV5-1 with TRBJ2-7, with D possibly TRBD2 on 6 matching bases. CDR1 is SGHRS, CDR2 YFSETQ, per germline. V lost 4 bases, J lost 8 bases, and 22 bases lay in between. The CDR3 is 15 amino acids. The CDR3 is CASSGSGTQKTQQYF. For the CDR3, the DNA is TGCGCCAGCAGCGGATCCGGGACTCAAAAGACGCAGCAGTACTTC.

The rearrangement joins TRBV9 to TRBJ2-2; TRBD2 matches 8 bases. The V gene end was trimmed by 0 bases and the J gene end by 6 bases; junction bases not matched to a gene: 1. Germline CDR1 and CDR2: SGDLS and YYNGEE. The CDR3 loop spans 14 amino acids. CDR3 residues: CASSVVGGAGELFF. CDR3 in DNA: TGTGCCAGCAGCGTAGTCGGGGGGGCCGGGGAGCTGTTTTTT.

CDR3 in DNA: TGTGCCAGCAGTTTCATGATGACTGGGGAGCTGTTTTTT. Protein sequence: CASSFMMTGELFF. The J gene is TRBJ2-2, the V gene TRBV28; D is unclear. Germline V gene sequence: CDR1 MDHEN, CDR2 SYDVKM. Trimming stripped 3 bases from V and 8 bases from J, with 10 bases between. The CDR3 spans 13 residues.

V and J are TRBV6-6 and TRBJ2-7; D not certain. The CDR3 runs to 12 residues. The ends were cut back, 0 bases at V and 7 bases at J, with 7 bases in the middle. The germline gives CDR1 MNHNY, CDR2 SVGAGI (reference sequence). CDR3 amino acids: CASSYSSWEQYF. CDR3 coding DNA: TGTGCCAGCAGTTACTCGAGCTGGGAGCAGTACTTC.

The gene calls are TRBV7-9 and TRBJ2-3; TRBD1 might be the D (5 bases). CDR3 length: 15 amino acids. V lost 5 bases and J 0 bases, leaving 12 bases between the germline ends. The germline CDR1 and CDR2 sequences are SEHNR and FQNEAQ (reference sequence). CDR3 residues: CASSRQGSSTDTQYF. The CDR3 DNA sequence: TGTGCCAGCAGCCGCCAGGGTTCTAGCACAGATACGCAGTATTTT.

This chain joins TRBV6-6 and TRBJ2-7; D is unclear. The CDR3 is 13 amino acids. V shed 8 bases and J shed 6 bases, with 17 bases lying between them. CDR1 is MNHNY and CDR2 is SVGAGI in the germline V gene (reference sequence). Written as DNA, the CDR3 is TGTGCCAGCCTTTCAACTGGTGCTGGCGAGCAGTACTTC. Its protein is CASLSTGAGEQYF.

The chain carries TRBV18 and TRBJ1-5, with a weak D call TRBD1 (6 bases). The CDR3 covers 14 residues. Deletions cut 6 bases from V and 1 base from J, with 10 bases between. Per the germline V gene, CDR1 is KGHSH and CDR2 is LQKENI. The CDR3 loop is CASSITGSNQPQHF. The CDR3 DNA reads TGTGCCAGCTCTATAACAGGGAGCAATCAGCCCCAGCATTTT.

The chain carries TRBV15 and TRBJ1-2, with a tentative D call TRBD1 (6 bases). The V end was cut by 3 bases, the J end by 2 bases, with 7 bases between. The CDR3 has 13 amino acids. Germline assignment: CDR1 LNHNV and CDR2 YYDKDF (reference sequence). Written as DNA, the CDR3 is TGTGCCACCAGCAGGGGGGCCAACTATGGCTACACCTTC. Translated: CATSRGANYGYTF.

The chain couples TRBV7-6 to TRBJ2-2; D gene uncertain. Germline CDR1 is SGHVS and CDR2 is FNYEAQ. V lost 5 bases to trimming and J lost 4 bases, with 17 bases between them. The CDR3 sequence is 16 residues long. The CDR3 sequence: CASSRLPTAATGELFF. The CDR3 DNA is TGTGCCAGCAGCCGACTCCCGACTGCGGCCACCGGGGAGCTGTTTTTT.

This clone was observed a handful of times. V usage is TRBV29-1 and J usage is TRBJ1-1; D unclear. With 7 bases removed from V and 1 base from J, the gap between germline ends came to 4 bases. The CDR3 is 10 residues long. From germline, CDR1 is SQVTM and CDR2 ANQGSEA. The CDR3 is CSAQNTEAFF. As DNA, the CDR3 is TGCAGCGCTCAGAACACTGAAGCTTTCTTT. Full variable domain (remainder filled in from reference TRBV29-1 and TRBJ1-1): SAVISQKPSRDICQRGTSLTIQCQVDSQVTMMFWYRQQPGQSLTLIATANQGSEATYESGFVIDKFPISRPNLTFSTLTVSNMSPEDSSIYLCSAQNTEAFFGQGTRLTVV.